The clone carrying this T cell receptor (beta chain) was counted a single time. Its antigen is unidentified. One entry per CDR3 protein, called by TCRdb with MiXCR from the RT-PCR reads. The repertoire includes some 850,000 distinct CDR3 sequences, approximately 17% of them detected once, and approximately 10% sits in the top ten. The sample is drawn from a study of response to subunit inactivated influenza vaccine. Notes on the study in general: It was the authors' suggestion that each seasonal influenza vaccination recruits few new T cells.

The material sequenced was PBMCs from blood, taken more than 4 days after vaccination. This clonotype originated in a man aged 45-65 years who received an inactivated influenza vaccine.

The CDR3 DNA follows: TGTGCCAGCAGCTTACAGACAGGGTCTTCCTACGAGCAGTACTTC. As protein: CASSLQTGSSYEQYF. This chain uses TRBV7-2 with TRBJ2-7; 7 bases align to TRBD1. V lost 2 bases and J lost 1; bases outside the gene matches: 5. The CDR3 runs to 15 residues. Germline assignment: CDR1 SGHTA and CDR2 FQGNSA.